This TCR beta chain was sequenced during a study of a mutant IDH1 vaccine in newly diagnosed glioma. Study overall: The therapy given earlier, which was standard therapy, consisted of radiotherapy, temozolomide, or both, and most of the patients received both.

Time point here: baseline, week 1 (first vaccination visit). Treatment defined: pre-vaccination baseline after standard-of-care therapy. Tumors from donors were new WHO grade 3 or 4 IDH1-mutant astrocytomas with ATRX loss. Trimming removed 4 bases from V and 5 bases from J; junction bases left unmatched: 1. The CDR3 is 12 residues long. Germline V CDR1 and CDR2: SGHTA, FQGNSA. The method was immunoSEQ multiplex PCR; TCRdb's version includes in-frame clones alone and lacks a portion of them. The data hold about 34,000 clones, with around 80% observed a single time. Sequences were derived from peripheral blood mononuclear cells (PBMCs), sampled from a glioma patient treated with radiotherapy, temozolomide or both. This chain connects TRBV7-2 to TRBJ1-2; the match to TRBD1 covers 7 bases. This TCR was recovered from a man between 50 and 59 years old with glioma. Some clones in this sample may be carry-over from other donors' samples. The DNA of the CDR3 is TGTGCCAGCAGCTCGACAGGGTATGGCTACACCTTC. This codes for CASSSTGYGYTF.